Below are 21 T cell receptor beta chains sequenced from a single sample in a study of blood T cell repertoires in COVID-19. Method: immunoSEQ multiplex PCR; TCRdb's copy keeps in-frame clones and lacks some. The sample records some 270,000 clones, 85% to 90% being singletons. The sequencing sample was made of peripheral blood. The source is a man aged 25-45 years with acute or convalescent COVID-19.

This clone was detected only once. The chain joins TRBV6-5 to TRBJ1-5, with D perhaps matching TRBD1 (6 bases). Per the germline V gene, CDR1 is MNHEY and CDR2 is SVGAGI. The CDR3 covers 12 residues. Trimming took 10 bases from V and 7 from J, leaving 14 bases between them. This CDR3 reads CATTGLGQPQHF. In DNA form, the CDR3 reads TGTGCCACCACAGGGTTGGGACAGCCCCAGCATTTT.

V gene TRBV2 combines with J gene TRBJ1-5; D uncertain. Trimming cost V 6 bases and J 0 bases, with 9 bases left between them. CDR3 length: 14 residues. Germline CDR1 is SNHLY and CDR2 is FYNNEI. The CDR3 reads CASSSAYSNQPQHF. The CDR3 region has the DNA TGTGCCAGCAGCAGCGCATATAGCAATCAGCCCCAGCATTTT.

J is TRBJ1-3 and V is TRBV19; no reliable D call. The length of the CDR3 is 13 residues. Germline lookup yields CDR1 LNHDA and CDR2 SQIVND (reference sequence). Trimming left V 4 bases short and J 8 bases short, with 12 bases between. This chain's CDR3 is CASSKAATDTIYF. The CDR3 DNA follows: TGTGCCAGTAGTAAGGCGGCTACGGACACCATATATTTT.

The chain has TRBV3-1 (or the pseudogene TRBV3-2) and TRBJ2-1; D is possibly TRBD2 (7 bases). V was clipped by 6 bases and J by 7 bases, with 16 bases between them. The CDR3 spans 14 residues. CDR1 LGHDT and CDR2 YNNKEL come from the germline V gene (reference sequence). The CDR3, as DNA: TGTGCCAGCAGAACGGGGGGCCCTAGGAATGAGCAGTTCTTC. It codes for CASRTGGPRNEQFF.

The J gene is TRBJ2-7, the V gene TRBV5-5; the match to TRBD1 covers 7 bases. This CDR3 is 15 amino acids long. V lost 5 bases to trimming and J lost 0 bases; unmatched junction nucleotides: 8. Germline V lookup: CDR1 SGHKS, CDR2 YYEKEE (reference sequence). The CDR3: CASRLGQAISYEQYF. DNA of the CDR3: TGTGCCAGCAGATTAGGACAGGCCATCTCCTACGAGCAGTACTTC.

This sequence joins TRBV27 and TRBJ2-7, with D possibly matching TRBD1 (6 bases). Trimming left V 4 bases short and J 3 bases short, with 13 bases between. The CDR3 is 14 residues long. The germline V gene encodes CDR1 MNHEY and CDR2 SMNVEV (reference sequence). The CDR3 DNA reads TGTGCCAGCAGTTGGACAGCAGATAACTACGAGCAGTACTTC. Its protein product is CASSWTADNYEQYF.

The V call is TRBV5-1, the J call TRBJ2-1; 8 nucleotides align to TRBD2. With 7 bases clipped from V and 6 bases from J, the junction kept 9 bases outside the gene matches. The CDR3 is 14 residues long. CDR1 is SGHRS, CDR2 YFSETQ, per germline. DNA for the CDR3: TGCGCCAGCGCTGCGGGGGGTTACATCAATGAGCAGTTCTTC. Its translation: CASAAGGYINEQFF. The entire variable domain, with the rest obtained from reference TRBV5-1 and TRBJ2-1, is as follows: KAGVTQTPRYLIKTRGQQVTLSCSPISGHRSVSWYQQTPGQGLQFLFEYFSETQRNKGNFPGRFSGRQFSNSRSEMNVSTLELGDSALYLCASAAGGYINEQFFGPGTRLTVL.

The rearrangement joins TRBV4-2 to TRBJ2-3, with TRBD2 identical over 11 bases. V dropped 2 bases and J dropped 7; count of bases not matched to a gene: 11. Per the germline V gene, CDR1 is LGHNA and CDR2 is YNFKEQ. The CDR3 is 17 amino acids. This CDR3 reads CASSQRVGTSGDNTQYF. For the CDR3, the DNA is TGTGCCAGCAGCCAAAGGGTCGGGACTAGCGGAGATAATACGCAGTATTTT.

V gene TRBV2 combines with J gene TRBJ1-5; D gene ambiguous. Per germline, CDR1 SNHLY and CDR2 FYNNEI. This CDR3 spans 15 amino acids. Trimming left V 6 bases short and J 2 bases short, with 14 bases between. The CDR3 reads CASRNQLVGNQPQHF. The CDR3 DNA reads TGTGCCAGCAGAAACCAGTTGGTGGGCAATCAGCCCCAGCATTTT.

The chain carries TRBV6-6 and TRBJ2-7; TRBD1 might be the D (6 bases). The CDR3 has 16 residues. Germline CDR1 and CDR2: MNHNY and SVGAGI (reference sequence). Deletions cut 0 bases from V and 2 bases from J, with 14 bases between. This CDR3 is CASSYSRYTGPYEQYF. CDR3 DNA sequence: TGTGCCAGCAGTTACTCGAGATATACAGGGCCCTACGAGCAGTACTTC.

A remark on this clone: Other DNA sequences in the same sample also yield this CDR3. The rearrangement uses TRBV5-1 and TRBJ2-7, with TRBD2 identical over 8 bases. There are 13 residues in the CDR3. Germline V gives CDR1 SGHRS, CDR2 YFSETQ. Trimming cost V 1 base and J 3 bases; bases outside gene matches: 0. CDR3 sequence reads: CASSLLAGYEQYF. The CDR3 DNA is TGCGCCAGCAGCTTGCTAGCGGGCTACGAGCAGTACTTC.

The CDR3, as DNA: TGTGCCAGCAGCTCCGGACTAGCGAGTGGCGATGAGCAGTTCTTC. Its translation: CASSSGLASGDEQFF. V is TRBV7-9 and J is TRBJ2-1; 9 bases align to TRBD2. Per the germline V gene, CDR1 is SEHNR and CDR2 is FQNEAQ (reference sequence). V was pared by 4 bases and J by 8 bases, with 9 bases of the junction left unmatched. This CDR3 contains 15 residues.

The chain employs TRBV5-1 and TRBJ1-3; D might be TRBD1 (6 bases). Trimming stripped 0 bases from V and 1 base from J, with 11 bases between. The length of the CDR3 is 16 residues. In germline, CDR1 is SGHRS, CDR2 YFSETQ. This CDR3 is CASSLDLRGSGNTIYF. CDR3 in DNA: TGCGCCAGCAGCTTGGACCTGAGGGGGTCTGGAAACACCATATATTTT.

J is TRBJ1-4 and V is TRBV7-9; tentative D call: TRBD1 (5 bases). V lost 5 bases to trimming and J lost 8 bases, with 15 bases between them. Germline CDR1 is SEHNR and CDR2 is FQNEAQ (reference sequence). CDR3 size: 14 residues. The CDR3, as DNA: TGTGCCAGCAGCGGCAGGGTGGCTTGGGAAAAACTGTTTTTT. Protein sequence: CASSGRVAWEKLFF.

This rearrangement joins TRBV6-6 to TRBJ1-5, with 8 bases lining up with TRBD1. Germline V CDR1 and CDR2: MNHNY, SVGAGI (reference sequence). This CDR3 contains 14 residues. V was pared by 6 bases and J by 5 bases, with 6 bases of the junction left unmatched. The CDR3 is CASSRPQGDQPQHF. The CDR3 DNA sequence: TGTGCCAGCAGCCGTCCACAGGGGGATCAGCCCCAGCATTTT.

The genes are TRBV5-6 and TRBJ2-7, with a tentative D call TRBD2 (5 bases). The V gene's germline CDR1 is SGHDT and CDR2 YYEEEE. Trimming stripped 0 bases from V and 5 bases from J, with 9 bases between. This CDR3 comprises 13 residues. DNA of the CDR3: TGTGCCAGCAGCTTGGAGGCGGGCAACGAGCAGTACTTC. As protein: CASSLEAGNEQYF.

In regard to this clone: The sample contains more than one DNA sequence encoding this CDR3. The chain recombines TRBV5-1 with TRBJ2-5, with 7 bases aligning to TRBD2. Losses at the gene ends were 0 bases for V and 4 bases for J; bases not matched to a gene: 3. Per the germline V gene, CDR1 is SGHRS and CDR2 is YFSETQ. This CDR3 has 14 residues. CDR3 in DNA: TGCGCCAGCAGCTTGGCCGGGAGGCGAGAGACCCAGTACTTC. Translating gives CASSLAGRRETQYF.

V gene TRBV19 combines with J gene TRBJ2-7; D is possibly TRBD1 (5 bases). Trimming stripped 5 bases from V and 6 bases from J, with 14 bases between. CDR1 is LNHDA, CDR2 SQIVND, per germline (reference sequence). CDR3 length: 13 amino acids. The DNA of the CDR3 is TGTGCCAGTAGTCGGGTCAGGGCGGTCGAGCAGTACTTC. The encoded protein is CASSRVRAVEQYF. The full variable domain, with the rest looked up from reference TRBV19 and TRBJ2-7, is DGGITQSPKYLFRKEGQNVTLSCEQNLNHDAMYWYRQDPGQGLRLIYYSQIVNDFQKGDIAEGYSVSREKKESFPLTVTSAQKNPTAFYLCASSRVRAVEQYFGPGTRLTVT.

CDR3 residues: CASRLLGDPTQYF. The DNA for the CDR3 is TGCGCCAGCAGGCTGTTGGGAGATCCGACCCAGTACTTC. V usage is TRBV5-1 and J usage is TRBJ2-5, with a possible D match to TRBD2 (5 bases). V was shortened by 5 bases and J by 7 bases, with 15 bases between the two germline ends. The germline gives CDR1 SGHRS, CDR2 YFSETQ. The CDR3 sequence is 13 residues long.

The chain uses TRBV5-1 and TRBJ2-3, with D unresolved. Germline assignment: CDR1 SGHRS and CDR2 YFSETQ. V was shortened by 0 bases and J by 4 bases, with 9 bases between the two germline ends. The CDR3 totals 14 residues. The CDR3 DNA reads TGCGCCAGCAGCTTGGGAGTTCCCCCAGATACGCAGTATTTT. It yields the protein CASSLGVPPDTQYF.

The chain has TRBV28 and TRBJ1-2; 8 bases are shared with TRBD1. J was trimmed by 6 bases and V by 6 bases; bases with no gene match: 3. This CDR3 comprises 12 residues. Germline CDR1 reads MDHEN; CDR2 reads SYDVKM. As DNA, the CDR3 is TGTGCCAGCAGGCCGGGACAGGATGGCTACACCTTC. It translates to CASRPGQDGYTF.